This T cell receptor (beta chain) was recovered during a study of shared clonotypes between healthy human individuals. Method: immunoSEQ multiplex PCR; TCRdb's copy keeps in-frame clones and lacks some. Here the sample spans some 2,400,000 clones, roughly 95% being singletons. A CD45RA-negative memory subset and a CD45RA+ naive subset were separated from the CD4+ cells. Material for sequencing was naive CD4+ T cells sorted from blood. Documented subset: CD45RA+ positively selected. The origin of this receptor is a man aged 18-30 years in good health.

CDR3 amino acids: CASSRTGGDQPQHF. The CDR3 DNA reads TGTGCCAGCAGTAGGACAGGGGGCGATCAGCCCCAGCATTTT. The rearrangement joins TRBV28 to TRBJ1-5, with 11 bases aligning to TRBD1. The junction had 2 bases not matched to a gene; V was cut back by 5 bases and J by 5 bases. This CDR3 spans 14 amino acids. Germline V lookup: CDR1 MDHEN, CDR2 SYDVKM.